This entry is about one TCR beta chain. Sequencing used immunoSEQ multiplex PCR; TCRdb keeps in-frame clones, though not all of them. The table shows 72,000 or so clones, with under 95% occurring only once. This specimen belongs to a study of PD-1 blockade in classical Hodgkin lymphoma. Every patient relapsed after autologous stem cell transplantation, and brentuximab vedotin exposure varied. The receptor's source is a human donor with classical Hodgkin lymphoma. The sample here was peripheral blood mononuclear cells (PBMCs), taken at baseline.

The CDR3 DNA reads as TGTGCCAGCAGCCTCATGGGCCTAGCAAGCGATACGCAGTATTTT. It codes for CASSLMGLASDTQYF. J is TRBJ2-3 and V is TRBV14; D may be TRBD2 (5 bases). Germline assignment: CDR1 SGHDN and CDR2 FVKESK. This CDR3 contains 15 residues. Trimming took off 4 bases at V and 6 bases at J, with 17 bases between the two ends. Full variable domain (remainder filled in from reference TRBV14 and TRBJ2-3): EAGVTQFPSHSVIEKGQTVTLRCDPISGHDNLYWYRRVMGKEIKFLLHFVKESKQDESGMPNNRFLAERTGGTYSTLKVQPAELEDSGVYFCASSLMGLASDTQYFGPGTRLTVL.